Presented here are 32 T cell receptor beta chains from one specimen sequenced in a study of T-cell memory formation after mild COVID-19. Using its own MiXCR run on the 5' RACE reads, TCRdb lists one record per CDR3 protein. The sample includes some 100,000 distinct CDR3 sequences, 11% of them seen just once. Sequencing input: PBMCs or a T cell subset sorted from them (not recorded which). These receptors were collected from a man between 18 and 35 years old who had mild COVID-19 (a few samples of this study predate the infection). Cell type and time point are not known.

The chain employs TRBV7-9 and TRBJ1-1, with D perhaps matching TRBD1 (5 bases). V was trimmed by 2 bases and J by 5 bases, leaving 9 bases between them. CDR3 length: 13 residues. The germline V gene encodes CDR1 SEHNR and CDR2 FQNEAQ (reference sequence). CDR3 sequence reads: CASSLKSGTEAFF. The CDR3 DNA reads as TGTGCCAGCAGCTTAAAATCAGGGACTGAAGCTTTCTTT.

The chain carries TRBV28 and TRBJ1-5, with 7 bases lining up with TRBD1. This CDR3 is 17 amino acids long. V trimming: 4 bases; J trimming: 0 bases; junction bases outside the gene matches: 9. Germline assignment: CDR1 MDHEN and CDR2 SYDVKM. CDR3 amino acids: CASSSRQGGFSNQPQHF. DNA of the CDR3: TGTGCCAGCAGTTCCAGACAGGGCGGATTTAGCAATCAGCCCCAGCATTTT.

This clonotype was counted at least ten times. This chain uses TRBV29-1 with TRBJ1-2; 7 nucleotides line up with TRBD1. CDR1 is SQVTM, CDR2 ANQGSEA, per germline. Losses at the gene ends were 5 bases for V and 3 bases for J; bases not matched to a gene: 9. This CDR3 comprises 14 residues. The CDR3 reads CSVPTGAADYGYTF. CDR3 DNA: TGCAGCGTTCCCACAGGGGCCGCGGACTATGGCTACACCTTC. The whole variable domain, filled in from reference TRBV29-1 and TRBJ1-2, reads SAVISQKPSRDICQRGTSLTIQCQVDSQVTMMFWYRQQPGQSLTLIATANQGSEATYESGFVIDKFPISRPNLTFSTLTVSNMSPEDSSIYLCSVPTGAADYGYTFGSGTRLTVV.

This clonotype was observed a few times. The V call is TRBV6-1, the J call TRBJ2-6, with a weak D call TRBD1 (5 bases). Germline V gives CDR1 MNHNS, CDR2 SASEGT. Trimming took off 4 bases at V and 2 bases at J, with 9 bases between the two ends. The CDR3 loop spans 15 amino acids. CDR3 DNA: TGTGCCAGCAGTGCAAGGGGAACTGGGGCCAACGTCCTGACTTTC. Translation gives CASSARGTGANVLTF.

CDR3 sequence: CASSPGQGAEKLFF. The CDR3 DNA reads TGTGCCAGCAGCCCGGGACAGGGGGCTGAAAAACTGTTTTTT. The genes are TRBV7-9 and TRBJ1-4; TRBD1 agrees at 12 bases. Germline V gene sequence: CDR1 SEHNR, CDR2 FQNEAQ (reference sequence). The trim removed 5 bases at V and 7 bases at J, leaving 2 bases unmatched. This CDR3 is 14 amino acids long.

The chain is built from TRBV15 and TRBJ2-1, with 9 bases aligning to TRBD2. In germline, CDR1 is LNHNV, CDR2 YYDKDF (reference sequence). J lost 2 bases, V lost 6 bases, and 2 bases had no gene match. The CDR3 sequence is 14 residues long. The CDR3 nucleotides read TGTGCCACCAGGGCTAGCGGGGCCTACAATGAGCAGTTCTTC. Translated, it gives CATRASGAYNEQFF. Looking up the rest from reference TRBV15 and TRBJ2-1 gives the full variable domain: DAMVIQNPRYQVTQFGKPVTLSCSQTLNHNVMYWYQQKSSQAPKLLFHYYDKDFNNEADTPDNFQSRRPNTSFCFLDIRSPGLGDTAMYLCATRASGAYNEQFFGPGTRLTVL.

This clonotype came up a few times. CDR3: CASSPVGEGTYEQYF. The CDR3, as DNA: TGTGCCAGCAGCCCTGTGGGCGAGGGAACCTACGAGCAGTACTTC. V usage is TRBV7-9 and J usage is TRBJ2-7; maybe TRBD2 (5 bases). The germline V and J ends were trimmed by 5 bases and 2 bases, with 16 bases remaining between them. From germline, CDR1 is SEHNR and CDR2 FQNEAQ (reference sequence). This CDR3 is built from 15 residues.

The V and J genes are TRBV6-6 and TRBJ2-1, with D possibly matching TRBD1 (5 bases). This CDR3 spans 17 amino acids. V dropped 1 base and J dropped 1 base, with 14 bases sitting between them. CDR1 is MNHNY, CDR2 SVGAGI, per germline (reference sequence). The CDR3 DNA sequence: TGTGCCAGCAGTTACTTCCCGAAGCAGGGTTCCTACAATGAGCAGTTCTTC. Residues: CASSYFPKQGSYNEQFF.

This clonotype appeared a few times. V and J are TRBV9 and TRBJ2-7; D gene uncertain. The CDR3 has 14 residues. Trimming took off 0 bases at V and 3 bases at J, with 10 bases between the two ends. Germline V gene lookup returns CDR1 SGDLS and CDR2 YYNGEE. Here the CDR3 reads CASSVGTANYEQYF. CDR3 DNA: TGTGCCAGCAGCGTAGGAACAGCAAACTACGAGCAGTACTTC.

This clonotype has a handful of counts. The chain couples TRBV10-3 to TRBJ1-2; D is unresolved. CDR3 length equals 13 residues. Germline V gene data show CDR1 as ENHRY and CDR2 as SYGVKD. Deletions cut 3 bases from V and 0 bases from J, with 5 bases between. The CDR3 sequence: CAISEAANYGYTF. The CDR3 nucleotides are TGTGCCATCAGTGAAGCAGCTAACTATGGCTACACCTTC.

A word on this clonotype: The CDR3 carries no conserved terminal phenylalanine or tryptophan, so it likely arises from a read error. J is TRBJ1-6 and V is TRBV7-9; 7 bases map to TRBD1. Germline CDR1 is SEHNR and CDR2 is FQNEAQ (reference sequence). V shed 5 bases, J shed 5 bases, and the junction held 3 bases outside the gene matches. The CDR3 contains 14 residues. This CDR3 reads CASSPTGHNSPLHC. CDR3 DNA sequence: TGTGCCAGCAGCCCGACAGGGCATAATTCACCCCTCCACTGT.

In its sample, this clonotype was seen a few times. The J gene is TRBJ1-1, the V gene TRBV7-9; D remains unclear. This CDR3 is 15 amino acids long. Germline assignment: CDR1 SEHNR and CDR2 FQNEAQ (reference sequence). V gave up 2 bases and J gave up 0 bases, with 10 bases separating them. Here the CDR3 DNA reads TGTGCCAGCAGCTTAACCCAGAGGATGAACACTGAAGCTTTCTTT. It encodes CASSLTQRMNTEAFF.

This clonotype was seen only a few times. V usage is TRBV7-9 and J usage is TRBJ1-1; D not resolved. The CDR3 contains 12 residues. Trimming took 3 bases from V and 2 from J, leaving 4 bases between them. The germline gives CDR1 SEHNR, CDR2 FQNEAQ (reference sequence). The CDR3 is CASSLTNTEAFF. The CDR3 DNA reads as TGTGCCAGCAGCTTGACCAACACTGAAGCTTTCTTT. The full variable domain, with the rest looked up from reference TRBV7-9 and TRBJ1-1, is DTGVSQNPRHKITKRGQNVTFRCDPISEHNRLYWYRQTLGQGPEFLTYFQNEAQLEKSRLLSDRFSAERPKGSFSTLEIQRTEQGDSAMYLCASSLTNTEAFFGQGTRLTVV.

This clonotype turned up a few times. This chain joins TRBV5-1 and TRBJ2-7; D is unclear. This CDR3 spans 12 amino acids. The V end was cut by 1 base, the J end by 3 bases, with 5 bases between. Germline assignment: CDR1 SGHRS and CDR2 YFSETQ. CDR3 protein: CASSLKVYEQYV. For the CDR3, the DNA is TGCGCCAGCAGCTTGAAAGTCTACGAGCAGTACGTC.

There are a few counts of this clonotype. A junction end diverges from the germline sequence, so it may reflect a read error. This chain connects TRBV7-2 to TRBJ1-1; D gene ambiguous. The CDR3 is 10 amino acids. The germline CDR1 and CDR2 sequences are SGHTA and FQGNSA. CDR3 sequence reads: CASSHLGKYF. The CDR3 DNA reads TGTGCCAGCAGCCACTTGGGGAAGTATTTT.

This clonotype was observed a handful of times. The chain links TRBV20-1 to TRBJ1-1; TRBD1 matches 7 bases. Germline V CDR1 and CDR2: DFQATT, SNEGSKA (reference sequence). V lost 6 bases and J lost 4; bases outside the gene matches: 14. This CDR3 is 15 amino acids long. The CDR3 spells CSAAGTAFSGTEAFF. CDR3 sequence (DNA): TGCAGTGCCGCGGGGACAGCTTTTAGTGGCACTGAAGCTTTCTTT.

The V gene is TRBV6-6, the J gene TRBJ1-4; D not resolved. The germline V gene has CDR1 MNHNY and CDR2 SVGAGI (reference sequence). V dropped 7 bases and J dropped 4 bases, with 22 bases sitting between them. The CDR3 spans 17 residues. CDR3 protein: CASTPLVIAGGNEKLFF. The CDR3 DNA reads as TGTGCCAGCACCCCCCTAGTCATCGCAGGTGGTAATGAAAAACTGTTTTTT.

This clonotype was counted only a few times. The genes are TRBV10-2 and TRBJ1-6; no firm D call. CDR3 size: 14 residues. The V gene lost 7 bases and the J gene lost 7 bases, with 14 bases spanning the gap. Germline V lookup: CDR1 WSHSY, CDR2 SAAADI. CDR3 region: CASTPGTLNSPLHF. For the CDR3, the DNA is TGCGCCAGCACCCCGGGTACCTTAAATTCACCCCTCCACTTT.

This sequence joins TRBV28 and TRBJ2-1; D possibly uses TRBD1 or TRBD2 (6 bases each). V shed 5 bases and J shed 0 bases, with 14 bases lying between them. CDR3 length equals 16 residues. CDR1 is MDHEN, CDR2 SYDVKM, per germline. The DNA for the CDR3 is TGTGCCAGCAGTCCCACGGGGGCGAGCTCCTACAATGAGCAGTTCTTC. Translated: CASSPTGASSYNEQFF.

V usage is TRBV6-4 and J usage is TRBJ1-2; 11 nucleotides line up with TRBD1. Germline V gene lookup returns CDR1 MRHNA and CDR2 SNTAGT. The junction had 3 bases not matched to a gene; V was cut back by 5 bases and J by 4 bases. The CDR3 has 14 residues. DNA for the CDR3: TGTGCCAGCAGTCGGACAGGGGGCGGCTATGGCTACACCTTC. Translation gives CASSRTGGGYGYTF.

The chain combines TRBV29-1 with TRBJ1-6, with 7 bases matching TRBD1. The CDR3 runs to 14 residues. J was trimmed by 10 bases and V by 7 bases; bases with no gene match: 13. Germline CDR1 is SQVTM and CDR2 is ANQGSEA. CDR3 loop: CSAPAEGALSPLHF. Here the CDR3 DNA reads TGCAGCGCCCCCGCGGAGGGGGCCCTCTCACCCCTCCACTTT.

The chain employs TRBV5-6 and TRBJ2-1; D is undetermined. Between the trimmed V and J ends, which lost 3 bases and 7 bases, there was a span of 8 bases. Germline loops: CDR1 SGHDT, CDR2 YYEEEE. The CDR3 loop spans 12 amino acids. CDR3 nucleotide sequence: TGTGCCAGCAGCTCGCCGATGAATGAGCAGTTCTTC. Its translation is CASSSPMNEQFF.

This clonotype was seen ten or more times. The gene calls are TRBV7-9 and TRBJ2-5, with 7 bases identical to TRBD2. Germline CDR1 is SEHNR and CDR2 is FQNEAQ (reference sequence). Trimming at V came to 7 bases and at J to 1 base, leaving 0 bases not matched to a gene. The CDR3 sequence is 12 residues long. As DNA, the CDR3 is TGTGCCAGCACGGGGGGCCAAGAGACCCAGTACTTC. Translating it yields CASTGGQETQYF.

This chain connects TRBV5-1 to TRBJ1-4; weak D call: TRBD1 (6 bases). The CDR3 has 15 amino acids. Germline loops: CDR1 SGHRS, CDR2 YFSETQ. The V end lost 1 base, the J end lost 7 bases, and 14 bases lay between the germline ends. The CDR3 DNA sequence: TGCGCCAGCAGCTTGCTTGGACAGCCAGTTGAAAAACTGTTTTTT. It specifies CASSLLGQPVEKLFF.

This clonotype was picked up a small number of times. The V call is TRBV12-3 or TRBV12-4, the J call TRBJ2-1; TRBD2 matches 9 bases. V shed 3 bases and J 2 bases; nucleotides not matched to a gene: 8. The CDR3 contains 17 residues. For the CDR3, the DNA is TGTGCCAGCAGTTTGTCGTCTAGCGGGGCCCCCTACAATGAGCAGTTCTTC. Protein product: CASSLSSSGAPYNEQFF.

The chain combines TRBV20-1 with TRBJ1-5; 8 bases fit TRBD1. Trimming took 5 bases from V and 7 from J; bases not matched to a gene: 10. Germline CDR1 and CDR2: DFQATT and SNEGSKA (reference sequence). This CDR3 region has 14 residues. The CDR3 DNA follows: TGCAGTGCTGCCGGGACAGGTCAAGGGCAGCCCCAGCATTTT. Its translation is CSAAGTGQGQPQHF.

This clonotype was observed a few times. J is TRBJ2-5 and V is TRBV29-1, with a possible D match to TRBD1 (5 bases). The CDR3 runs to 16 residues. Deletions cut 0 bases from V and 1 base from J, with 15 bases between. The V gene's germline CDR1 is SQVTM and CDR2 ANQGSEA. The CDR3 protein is CSVEDLGHGAQETQYF. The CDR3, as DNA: TGCAGCGTTGAAGATCTCGGTCATGGGGCCCAAGAGACCCAGTACTTC.

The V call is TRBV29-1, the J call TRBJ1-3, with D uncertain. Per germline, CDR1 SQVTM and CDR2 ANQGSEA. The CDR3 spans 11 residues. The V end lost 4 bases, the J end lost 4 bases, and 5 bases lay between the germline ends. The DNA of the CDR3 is TGCAGCGTTGTCGGGGGAAACACCATATATTTT. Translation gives CSVVGGNTIYF.

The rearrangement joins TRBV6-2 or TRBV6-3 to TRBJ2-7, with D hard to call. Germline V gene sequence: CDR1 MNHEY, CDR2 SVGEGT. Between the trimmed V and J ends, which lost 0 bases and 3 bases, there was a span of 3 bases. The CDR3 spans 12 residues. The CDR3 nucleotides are TGTGCCAGCAGTTACTCCATCTACGAGCAGTACGTC. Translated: CASSYSIYEQYV.

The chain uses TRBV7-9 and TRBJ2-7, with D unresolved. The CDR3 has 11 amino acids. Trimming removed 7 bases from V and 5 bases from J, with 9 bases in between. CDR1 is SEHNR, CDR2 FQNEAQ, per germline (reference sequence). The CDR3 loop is CASTSRDEQYF. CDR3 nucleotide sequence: TGTGCCAGCACCTCCCGGGACGAGCAGTACTTC.

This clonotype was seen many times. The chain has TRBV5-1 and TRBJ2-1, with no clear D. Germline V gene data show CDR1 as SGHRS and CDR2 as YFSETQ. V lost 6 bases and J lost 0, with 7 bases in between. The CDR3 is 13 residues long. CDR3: CASTNRSYNEQFF. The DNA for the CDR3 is TGCGCCAGCACCAACCGCTCCTACAATGAGCAGTTCTTC.

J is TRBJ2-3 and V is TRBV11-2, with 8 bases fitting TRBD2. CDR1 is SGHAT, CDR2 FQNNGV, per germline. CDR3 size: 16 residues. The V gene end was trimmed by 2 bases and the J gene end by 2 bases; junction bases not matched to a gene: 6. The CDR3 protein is CASSLWAGGVTDTQYF. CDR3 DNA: TGTGCCAGCAGCTTATGGGCCGGGGGGGTCACAGATACGCAGTATTTT.